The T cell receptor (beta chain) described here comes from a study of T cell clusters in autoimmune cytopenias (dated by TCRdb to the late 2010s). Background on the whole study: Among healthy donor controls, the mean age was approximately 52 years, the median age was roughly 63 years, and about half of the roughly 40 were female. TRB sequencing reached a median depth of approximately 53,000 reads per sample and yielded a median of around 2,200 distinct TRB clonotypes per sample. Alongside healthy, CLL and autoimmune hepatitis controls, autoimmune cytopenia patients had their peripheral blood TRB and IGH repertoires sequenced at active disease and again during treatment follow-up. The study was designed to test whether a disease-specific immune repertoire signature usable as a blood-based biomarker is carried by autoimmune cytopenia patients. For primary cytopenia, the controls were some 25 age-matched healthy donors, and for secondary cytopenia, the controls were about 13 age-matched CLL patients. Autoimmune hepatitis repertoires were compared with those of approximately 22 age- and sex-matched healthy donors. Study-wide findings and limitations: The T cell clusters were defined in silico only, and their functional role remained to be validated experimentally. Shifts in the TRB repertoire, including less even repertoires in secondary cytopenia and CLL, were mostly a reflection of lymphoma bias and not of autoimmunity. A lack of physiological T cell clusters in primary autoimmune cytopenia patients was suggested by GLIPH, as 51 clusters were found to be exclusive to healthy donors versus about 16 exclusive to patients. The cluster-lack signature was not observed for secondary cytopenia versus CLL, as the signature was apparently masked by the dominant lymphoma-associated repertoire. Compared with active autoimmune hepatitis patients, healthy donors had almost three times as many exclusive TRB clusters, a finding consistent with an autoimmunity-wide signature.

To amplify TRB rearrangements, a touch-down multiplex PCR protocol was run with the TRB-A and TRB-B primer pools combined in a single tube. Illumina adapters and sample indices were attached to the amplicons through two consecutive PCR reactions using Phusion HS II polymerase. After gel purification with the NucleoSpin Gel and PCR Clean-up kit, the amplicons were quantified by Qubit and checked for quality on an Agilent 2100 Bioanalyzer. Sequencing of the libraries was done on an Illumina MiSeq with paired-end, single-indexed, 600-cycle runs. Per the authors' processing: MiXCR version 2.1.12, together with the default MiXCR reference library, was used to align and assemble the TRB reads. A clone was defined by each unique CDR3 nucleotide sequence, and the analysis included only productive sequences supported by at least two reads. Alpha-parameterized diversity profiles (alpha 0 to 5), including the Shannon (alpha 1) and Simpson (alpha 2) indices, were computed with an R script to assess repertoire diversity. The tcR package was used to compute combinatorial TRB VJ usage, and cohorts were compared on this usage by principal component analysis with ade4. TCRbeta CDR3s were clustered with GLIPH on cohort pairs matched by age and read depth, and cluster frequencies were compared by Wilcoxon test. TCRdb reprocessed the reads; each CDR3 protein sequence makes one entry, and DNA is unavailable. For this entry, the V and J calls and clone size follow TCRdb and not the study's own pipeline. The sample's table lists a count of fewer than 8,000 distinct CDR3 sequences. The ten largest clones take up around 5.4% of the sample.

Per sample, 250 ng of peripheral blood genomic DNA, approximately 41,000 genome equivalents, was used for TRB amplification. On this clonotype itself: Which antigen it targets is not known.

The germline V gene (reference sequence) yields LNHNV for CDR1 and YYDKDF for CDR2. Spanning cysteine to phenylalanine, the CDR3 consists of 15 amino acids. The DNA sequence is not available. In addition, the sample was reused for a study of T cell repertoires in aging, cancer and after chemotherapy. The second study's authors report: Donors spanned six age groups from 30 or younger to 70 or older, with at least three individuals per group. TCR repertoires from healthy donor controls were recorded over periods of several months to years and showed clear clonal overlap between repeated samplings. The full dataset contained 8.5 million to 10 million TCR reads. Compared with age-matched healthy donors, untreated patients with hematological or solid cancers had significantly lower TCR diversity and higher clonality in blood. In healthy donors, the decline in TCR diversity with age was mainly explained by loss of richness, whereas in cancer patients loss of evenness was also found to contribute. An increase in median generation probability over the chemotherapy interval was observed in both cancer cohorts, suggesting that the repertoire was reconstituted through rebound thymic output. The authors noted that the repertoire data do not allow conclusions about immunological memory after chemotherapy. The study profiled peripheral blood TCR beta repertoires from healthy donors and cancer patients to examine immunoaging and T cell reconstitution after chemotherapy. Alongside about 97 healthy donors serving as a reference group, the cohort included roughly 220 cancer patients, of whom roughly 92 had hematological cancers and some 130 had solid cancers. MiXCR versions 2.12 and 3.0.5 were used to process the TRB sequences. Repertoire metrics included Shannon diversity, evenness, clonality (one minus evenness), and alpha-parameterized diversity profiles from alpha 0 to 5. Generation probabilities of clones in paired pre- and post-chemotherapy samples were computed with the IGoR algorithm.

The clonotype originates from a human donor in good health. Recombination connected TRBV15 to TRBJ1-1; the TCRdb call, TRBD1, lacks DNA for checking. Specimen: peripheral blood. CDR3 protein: CATSMKLTENTEAFF. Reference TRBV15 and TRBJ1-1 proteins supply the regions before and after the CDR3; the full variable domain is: DAMVIQNPRYQVTQFGKPVTLSCSQTLNHNVMYWYQQKSSQAPKLLFHYYDKDFNNEADTPDNFQSRRPNTSFCFLDIRSPGLGDTAMYLCATSMKLTENTEAFFGQGTRLTVV.